This T cell receptor beta chain was obtained from a study of technical replicates of blood from a handful of donors. Trimming took 4 bases from V and 8 from J, leaving 23 bases between them. Germline V CDR1 and CDR2: SGHTA, FQGNSA. The CDR3 sequence is 16 residues long. The table came from immunoSEQ multiplex PCR; TCRdb's copy has only in-frame clones and leaves some out. The sample consists of about 61,000 clones, 97% of them appearing once. The specimen was T cells isolated from PBMCs. This clonotype originated in a human donor in good health. The J gene is TRBJ1-2, the V gene TRBV7-2; a possible D gene is TRBD1 (5 bases). The CDR3 DNA reads TGTGCCAGCAGCTCTACTACCGAGACAGCGCCGCGAGGCTACACCTTC. Translation: CASSSTTETAPRGYTF. Drawing the rest from reference TRBV7-2 and TRBJ1-2, the complete variable domain is GAGVSQSPSNKVTEKGKDVELRCDPISGHTALYWYRQSLGQGLEFLIYFQGNSAPDKSGLPSDRFSAERTGGSVSTLTIQRTQQEDSAVYLCASSSTTETAPRGYTFGSGTRLTVV.